These T cell receptor beta chains were read from a single sample in a study of identifying expanded T cells in peripheral blood. Clones were sequenced by immunoSEQ multiplex PCR, and TCRdb holds only the in-frame ones, with some missing. The sample shows around 100,000 clones, over 75% of them seen only once. The sample comprised blood. The receptor source for this set is a person aged 18 to 70 in good health. Both conserved end residues are part of each CDR3. The D gene is left open where the match is weak. A clone size is listed for some rows: how often the clone was seen (once, few, many), or a class if it is expanded.

>once|TRBV5-1|14|TRBJ1-5|.
TGCGCCAGCAGCTTTGGGGGGGTCCAGCAGCCCCAGCATTTT
CASSFGGVQQPQHF
>once|TRBV5-5|17|TRBJ2-1|.
TGTGCCAGCAGCTTCGGTTTTAGCGGCAGCTCCTACAATGAGCAGTTCTTC
CASSFGFSGSSYNEQFF
>.|TRBV6-5|10|TRBJ1-1|.
TGTGCCAGCAGAGGGACTGAAGCTTTCTTT
CASRGTEAFF
>.|TRBV7-3|14|TRBJ2-1|TRBD1
TGTGCCAGCAGCGTCGGACAGGGCCGTAGTGAGCAGTTCTTC
CASSVGQGRSEQFF
>.|TRBV5-1|15|TRBJ2-1|TRBD2
TGCGCCAGCAGCCAGGGACTAGCGGGAGGGCAGGAGCAGTTCTTC
CASSQGLAGGQEQFF
>.|TRBV5-1|15|TRBJ2-1|.
TGCGCCAGCAGCTTTGAGTCAGGTTACCATAATGAGCAGTTCTTC
CASSFESGYHNEQFF
>.|TRBV7-9|15|TRBJ2-2|.
TGTGCCAGCCCCGAGGGGGGGATGAACACCGGGGAGCTGTTTTTT
CASPEGGMNTGELFF
>large|TRBV10-1|16|TRBJ2-3|TRBD2
TGCGCCAGCAGTGAGTACGGCGGGGGGGACACAGATACGCAGTATTTT
CASSEYGGGDTDTQYF
>.|TRBV19|17|TRBJ1-5|TRBD1
TGTGCCAGTAGTATCCGGGACAGGGTTTATAACAATCAGCCCCAGCATTTT
CASSIRDRVYNNQPQHF
>.|TRBV5-1|15|TRBJ2-6|.
TGCGCCAGCAGCTTGCCCGCCTCTGGGGCCAACGTCCTGACTTTC
CASSLPASGANVLTF
>.|TRBV5-5|15|TRBJ1-5|.
TGTGCCAGCACACGGGGGCCCGAACCCAATCAGCCCCAGCATTTT
CASTRGPEPNQPQHF
>.|TRBV10-3|15|TRBJ1-4|.
TGTGCCACCGGGGACAAGCGGACCACGAATGAAAAACTGTTTTTT
CATGDKRTTNEKLFF
>.|TRBV9|14|TRBJ1-3|.
TGTGCCAGCAGCGTCGACAGATCTGGAAACACCATATATTTT
CASSVDRSGNTIYF
>.|TRBV2|15|TRBJ1-5|.
TGTGCCAGCAGGGAGGGCAGGGTGAGCGATCAGCCCCAGCATTTT
CASREGRVSDQPQHF
>once|TRBV11-3|16|TRBJ2-4|TRBD2
TGTGCCAGCAGCTTAGGGGGCGGGAGGGCCAAAAACATTCAGTACTTC
CASSLGGGRAKNIQYF
>.|TRBV30|15|TRBJ2-7|.
TGTGCCTGGGGGGAGGGGGAACATCCCGTTTACGAGCAGTACTTC
CAWGEGEHPVYEQYF
>.|TRBV7-8|15|TRBJ2-2|TRBD1
TGTGCCAGCAGCGAGCCGACAGGGGTAGCCGGGGAGCTGTTTTTT
CASSEPTGVAGELFF
>.|TRBV18|12|TRBJ2-1|.
TGTGCCAGCTCACCTCAGGGGAACGGGCAGTTCTTC
CASSPQGNGQFF
>.|TRBV5-1|15|TRBJ2-3|TRBD2
TGCGCCAGCAGCGCCAGCGGGAGGGCCCCGGATACGCAGTATTTT
CASSASGRAPDTQYF
>.|TRBV19|15|TRBJ2-3|TRBD1
TGTGCCAGTAGGCTTACAGGGGGCACGACAGATACGCAGTATTTT
CASRLTGGTTDTQYF
>.|TRBV4-2|18|TRBJ2-5|.
TGTGCCAGCAGCCAAGGAGAGATTTCAGGGGTGATACAAGAGACCCAGTACTTC
CASSQGEISGVIQETQYF
>.|TRBV27|14|TRBJ1-1|TRBD1
TGTGCCAGCAGCCCGTGGACAGGGAACACTGAAGCTTTCTTT
CASSPWTGNTEAFF
>.|TRBV18|17|TRBJ2-7|.
TGTGCCAGCTCACCTAACGCTGCTGGCCCTGGGTCCTACGAGCAGTACTTC
CASSPNAAGPGSYEQYF
>.|TRBV7-4|16|TRBJ1-2|TRBD1
TGTGCCAGCAGCTTAACCGGGACAGGGAAAAACTATGGCTACACCTTC
CASSLTGTGKNYGYTF
>few|TRBV27|13|TRBJ1-1|.
TGTGCCAGCAGTTTCAACCGGGACACTGAAGCTTTCTTT
CASSFNRDTEAFF
>.|TRBV27|15|TRBJ2-2|TRBD2
TGTGCCAGCAGTTTGGAGAGCGGGGGGGCCGGGGAGCTGTTTTTT
CASSLESGGAGELFF
>.|TRBV5-6|15|TRBJ1-1|.
TGTGCCAGCAGCTCCTTTGCGGGCGTAAACACTGAAGCTTTCTTT
CASSSFAGVNTEAFF
>.|TRBV19|13|TRBJ2-4|.
TGTGCCACCCGGGGCTTGGCCAAAAACATTCAGTACTTC
CATRGLAKNIQYF
>.|TRBV11-2|15|TRBJ2-7|.
TGTGCCAGCAGCCCCTGGAGTCTGGGTCGGTACGAGCAGTACTTC
CASSPWSLGRYEQYF
>.|TRBV19|22|TRBJ2-7|TRBD2
TGTGCCAGTAGTCTCCCGAGGGGGGACATGCCGGTAGCGGGGGCCACATCCTACGAGCAGTACTTC
CASSLPRGDMPVAGATSYEQYF
>.|TRBV6-1|12|TRBJ2-2|.
TGTGCCAGCAGTGGTATCTTCGGGGAGCTGTTTTTT
CASSGIFGELFF
>.|TRBV15|13|TRBJ1-5|.
TGTGCCACCAGCCGAGGACCCAATCAGCCCCAGCATTTT
CATSRGPNQPQHF
>.|TRBV19|14|TRBJ2-1|TRBD2
TGTGCCAGTAGGCCGGGACTAGCGGGGGATGGGCAGTTCTTC
CASRPGLAGDGQFF
>.|TRBV4-2|14|TRBJ2-7|.
TGTGCCAGCAGCAGACAGCGGCAAGACTACGAGCAGTACTTC
CASSRQRQDYEQYF
>once|TRBV5-6|16|TRBJ1-1|.
TGTGCCAGCAGCTTGGCAAGGGAGCGGGCGAACACTGAAGCTTTCTTT
CASSLARERANTEAFF
>.|TRBV27|14|TRBJ1-1|TRBD1
TGTGCCAGCAGAAACGACAGGGTGGACACTGAAGCTTTCTTT
CASRNDRVDTEAFF
>.|TRBV12-5|11|TRBJ2-7|.
TGTGCGCGACCCTCTACCTACGAGCAGTACTTC
CARPSTYEQYF
>.|TRBV4-3|17|TRBJ2-1|TRBD2
TGCGCCAGCAGCCCGAGGACTAGCGGCAGGGGGGACAATGAGCAGTTCTTC
CASSPRTSGRGDNEQFF
>.|TRBV9|14|TRBJ1-2|.
TGTGCCAGCAGCGTAGGACAGACTAACTATGGCTACACCTTC
CASSVGQTNYGYTF
>.|TRBV18|13|TRBJ2-3|.
TGTGCCAGCTCACCACCTATGGCAGATACGCAGTATTTT
CASSPPMADTQYF
>.|TRBV12-5|17|TRBJ2-1|TRBD1
TGTGCTAGTGGTTTGGTTTTTATCGGACAGGGGCGTTCTGAGCAGTTCTTC
CASGLVFIGQGRSEQFF
>few|TRBV7-3|13|TRBJ1-2|.
TGTGCCAGCAGCTTAGACGGAAACTATGGCTACACCTTC
CASSLDGNYGYTF
>.|TRBV19|13|TRBJ2-7|.
TGTGCCAGTAGTTCCGGGTTGATCAACGAGCAGTACTTC
CASSSGLINEQYF